One and the same sample provided the 9 T cell receptor beta chains below, sequenced in a study of OX40 agonist ivuxolimab in advanced cancers. Sequencing used immunoSEQ multiplex PCR; TCRdb keeps in-frame clones, though not all of them. Among tens of thousands of clones listed, 87% were seen once. This sample comprised CD4+ or CD8+ T cells sorted from blood, obtained in a trial of the OX40 agonist ivuxolimab. These receptor sequences come from an adult with an advanced solid tumor such as melanoma, head and neck, liver or kidney cancer.

The chain links TRBV19 to TRBJ1-5; 8 bases are shared with TRBD1. Trimming took 5 bases from V and 3 from J; bases not matched to a gene: 6. CDR1 is LNHDA and CDR2 is SQIVND in the germline V gene (reference sequence). CDR3 length: 15 amino acids. The CDR3 loop is CASSFGQGNNQPQHF. CDR3 nucleotides: TGTGCCAGTAGTTTCGGACAGGGCAACAATCAGCCCCAGCATTTT. Complete variable domain (other parts from reference TRBV19 and TRBJ1-5): DGGITQSPKYLFRKEGQNVTLSCEQNLNHDAMYWYRQDPGQGLRLIYYSQIVNDFQKGDIAEGYSVSREKKESFPLTVTSAQKNPTAFYLCASSFGQGNNQPQHFGDGTRLSIL.

This clone was recorded only once. The chain is built from TRBV19 and TRBJ1-1; possible D gene TRBD1, 5 bases. The germline V and J ends were trimmed by 9 bases and 6 bases, with 14 bases remaining between them. The CDR3 has 12 amino acids. Germline V gene lookup returns CDR1 LNHDA and CDR2 SQIVND (reference sequence). CDR3 sequence (DNA): TGTGCCAGCTCCCGGGGCGCTCCTGAAGCTTTCTTT. It specifies CASSRGAPEAFF.

This chain uses TRBV12-5 with TRBJ1-3, with a possible D match to TRBD1 (5 bases). Germline values: CDR1 LGHNT, CDR2 FRNRAP. This CDR3 has 16 amino acids. Between the trimmed V and J ends, which lost 2 bases and 0 bases, there was a span of 11 bases. The CDR3 sequence is CASGLQQGLSGNTIYF. The CDR3 region has the DNA TGTGCTAGTGGTTTGCAGCAGGGCCTCTCTGGAAACACCATATATTTT. Supplemented by reference TRBV12-5 and TRBJ1-3, the full variable domain reads DARVTQTPRHKVTEMGQEVTMRCQPILGHNTVFWYRQTMMQGLELLAYFRNRAPLDDSGMPKDRFSAEMPDATLATLKIQPSEPRDSAVYFCASGLQQGLSGNTIYFGEGSWLTVV.

This chain uses TRBV5-4 with TRBJ2-1; TRBD2 matches 7 bases. Losses at the gene ends were 4 bases for V and 0 bases for J; bases not matched to a gene: 7. The CDR3 runs to 16 residues. CDR1 and CDR2 from the germline V gene are SGHNT and YYREEE (reference sequence). The CDR3 region is CASSPPGGSSYNEQFF. CDR3 in DNA: TGTGCCAGCAGCCCTCCCGGGGGGAGCTCCTACAATGAGCAGTTCTTC.

The chain joins TRBV7-6 to TRBJ2-2, with 8 positions matching TRBD2. Germline CDR1 SGHVS, CDR2 FNYEAQ. J lost 1 base, V lost 3 bases, and 1 base had no gene match. The CDR3 consists of 15 residues. CDR3 protein: CASSLAGGNTGELFF. CDR3 DNA: TGTGCCAGCAGCTTGGCGGGGGGGAACACCGGGGAGCTGTTTTTT.

The chain links TRBV30 to TRBJ2-7; 8 bases line up with TRBD2. From germline, CDR1 is GTSNPN and CDR2 SVGIG (reference sequence). V was pared by 5 bases and J by 6 bases, with 9 bases of the junction left unmatched. This CDR3 is built from 13 residues. The CDR3 nucleotides are TGTGCCTGGGATGTCGCGGGAGGACTCGAGCAGTACTTC. Translated, it gives CAWDVAGGLEQYF. Using reference TRBV30 and TRBJ2-7 for the parts outside the CDR3, the full variable domain is SQTIHQWPATLVQPVGSPLSLECTVEGTSNPNLYWYRQAAGRGLQLLFYSVGIGQISSEVPQNLSASRPQDRQFILSSKKLLLSDSGFYLCAWDVAGGLEQYFGPGTRLTVT.

This clone has only one observation. The V call is TRBV6-5, the J call TRBJ1-2; 10 bases are a match to TRBD1. V lost 6 bases to trimming and J lost 6 bases; unmatched junction nucleotides: 7. CDR1 MNHEY and CDR2 SVGAGI come from the germline V gene. The CDR3 length is 14 residues. CDR3 sequence: CASRRGTGEHGYTF. The CDR3 DNA reads TGTGCCAGCAGACGAGGGACAGGGGAGCATGGCTACACCTTC.

V is TRBV7-2 and J is TRBJ2-3; TRBD2 matches at 8 bases. The CDR3 is 15 residues long. Per the germline V gene, CDR1 is SGHTA and CDR2 is FQGNSA. V lost 5 bases and J lost 2; bases outside the gene matches: 6. In nucleotides, the CDR3 is TGTGCCAGCAGCCCGGGACTAGTATACACAGATACGCAGTATTTT. Amino acids: CASSPGLVYTDTQYF.

The gene calls are TRBV6-1 and TRBJ2-7, with TRBD2 matching 11 bases. The CDR3 has 15 residues. Germline assignment: CDR1 MNHNS and CDR2 SASEGT. With 1 base clipped from V and 4 bases from J, the junction kept 3 bases outside the gene matches. CDR3 bases: TGTGCCAGCAGTGAAGGGGCTAGCGGGGGGTACGAGCAGTACTTC. Amino acids: CASSEGASGGYEQYF.